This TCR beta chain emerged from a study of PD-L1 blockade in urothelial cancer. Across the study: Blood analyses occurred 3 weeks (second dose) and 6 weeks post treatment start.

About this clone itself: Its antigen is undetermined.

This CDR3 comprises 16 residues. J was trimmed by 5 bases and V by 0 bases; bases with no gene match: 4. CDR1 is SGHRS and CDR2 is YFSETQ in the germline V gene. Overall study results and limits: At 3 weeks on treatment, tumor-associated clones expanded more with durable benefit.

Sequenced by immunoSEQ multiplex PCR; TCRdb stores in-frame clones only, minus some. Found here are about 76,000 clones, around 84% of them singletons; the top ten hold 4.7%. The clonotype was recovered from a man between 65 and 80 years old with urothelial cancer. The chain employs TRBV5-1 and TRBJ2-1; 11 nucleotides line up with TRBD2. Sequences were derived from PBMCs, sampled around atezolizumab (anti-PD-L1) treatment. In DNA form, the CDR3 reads TGCGCCAGCAGCTTGGCAGGACTAGCGGGTCACAATGAGCAGTTCTTC. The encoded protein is CASSLAGLAGHNEQFF.